This is a list of T cell receptor beta chains from one sample in a study of T-cell memory formation after mild COVID-19. TCRdb analysed the 5' RACE reads with MiXCR anew, one entry per CDR3 protein. The table includes 110,000 or so distinct CDR3 sequences, 20% to 25% detected once. The sample was PBMCs or a T cell subset sorted from them (not recorded which). The receptors come from a man in his late teens or twenties who had mild COVID-19 (a few samples of this study predate the infection). Cell type and time point are not known. CDR3s include the opening cysteine and the closing phenylalanine or tryptophan. Fields, in order: J gene, clone size, V gene, D gene, CDR3 DNA, CDR3 protein. D genes are given only for firm matches. Clone size appears in some rows only: once, few, many, or a class for an expanded clone.

TRBJ2-1	few	TRBV4-2	-	TGTGCCAGCAGCCGCGGGGGCCGAGGGCATGAGCAGTTCTTC	CASSRGGRGHEQFF
TRBJ2-7	few	TRBV12-3/TRBV12-4	-	TGTGCCAGCAGTTCGGTTCAGGGAGCAACCTACGAGCAGTACTTC	CASSSVQGATYEQYF
TRBJ2-1	-	TRBV7-9	TRBD2	TGTGCCAGCAGCTCCCGACTAGCGGGGGACCACAATGAGCAGTTCTTC	CASSSRLAGDHNEQFF
TRBJ1-6	-	TRBV21-1	-	TGTGCCAGCAGCAAAATTGGGGGAGGTTCACCCCTCCACTTT	CASSKIGGGSPLHF
TRBJ2-6	few	TRBV27	TRBD1	TGTGCCAGTCGACAGGGGGCCTGGGGGGCCAACGTCCTGACTTTC	CASRQGAWGANVLTF
TRBJ2-7	few	TRBV4-1	-	TGCGCCAGCAGCCAAGATCCCGGGACATTCTACGAGCAGTACTTC	CASSQDPGTFYEQYF
TRBJ1-1	-	TRBV4-1	-	TGCGCCAGCAGCCAAGGCCCGGGGGCGGGTGGTGTCCACACTGAAGCTTTCTTT	CASSQGPGAGGVHTEAFF
TRBJ2-5	once	TRBV7-7	TRBD2	TGTGCTAGCAGCTTTTTACCTAGCGGGGGGGAAAAGACCCAGTACTTC	CASSFLPSGGEKTQYF
TRBJ2-1	few	TRBV7-8	-	TGTGCCAGCAGCCCATTTAGCTATGAGCAGTTCTTC	CASSPFSYEQFF
TRBJ1-2	-	TRBV4-1	-	TGCGCCAGCAGCCAAGAGGGCGGGTTTTACTATGGCTACACCTTC	CASSQEGGFYYGYTF
TRBJ1-1	few	TRBV19	TRBD1	TGTGCCAGTAGTCTAGGGGGCGTGAACACTGAAGCTTTCTTT	CASSLGGVNTEAFF
TRBJ2-7	many	TRBV20-1	-	TGCAGTGCTAGGGACAACTACGAGCAGTACTTC	CSARDNYEQYF
TRBJ2-7	-	TRBV6-1	-	TGTGCCAGCAGCGAATACTACGAGCAGTACTTC	CASSEYYEQYF
TRBJ2-1	-	TRBV7-9	-	TGTGCCAGCAGCTGGGGTGGGCTTTATAGCTCCTACAATGAGCAGTTCTTC	CASSWGGLYSSYNEQFF
TRBJ2-1	few	TRBV6-2/TRBV6-3	TRBD2	TGTGCCAGCAGCGGGACTAGTTGGTCGGCTGAGCAGTTCTTC	CASSGTSWSAEQFF
TRBJ2-7	-	TRBV14	-	TGTGCCAGCAGCCAAGATATGGGGCTGGGGCAAAACGAGCAGTACTTC	CASSQDMGLGQNEQYF
TRBJ1-2	few	TRBV9	-	TGTGCCAGCAGCGGCAGACGGATCCAGGATCCACTGTACTATGGCTACACCTTC	CASSGRRIQDPLYYGYTF
TRBJ2-7	-	TRBV5-1	-	TGCGCCAGCAGCTTGGCAGTCGGGGGATCATCCTACGAGCAGTACTTC	CASSLAVGGSSYEQYF
TRBJ2-7	-	TRBV6-2/TRBV6-3	-	TGTGCCAGCAGTTTCCGACAGCCGAGCTACGAGCAGTACTTC	CASSFRQPSYEQYF
TRBJ2-3	-	TRBV5-1	TRBD2	TGCGCCAGCAGCTTGGGCGGGGGGCGCCCCACAGATACGCAGTATTTT	CASSLGGGRPTDTQYF
TRBJ1-6	once	TRBV9	-	TGTGCCAGCAGCGAGGGGTCGGGCGTCTATAATTCACCCCTCCACTTT	CASSEGSGVYNSPLHF
TRBJ2-3	-	TRBV3-1	TRBD2	TGTGCCAGCAGCCATAGGGCTAGCGGAACCTCAAGGGATACGCAGTATTTT	CASSHRASGTSRDTQYF
TRBJ2-5	-	TRBV6-6	TRBD2	TGTGCCAGCAGCGCCGCGGGGGGCCGGGGAGAGACCCAGTACTTC	CASSAAGGRGETQYF
TRBJ2-4	-	TRBV20-1	-	TGCAGTGCTAGTGGGGAGTATGACAAAAACATTCAGTACTTC	CSASGEYDKNIQYF
TRBJ2-7	-	TRBV29-1	-	TGCAGCGGGACAGTGAGATACGAGCAGTACTTC	CSGTVRYEQYF
TRBJ2-5	-	TRBV5-1	-	TGCGCCAGCAGCGTGAGGGACGGCCCCCAAGAGACCCAGTACTTC	CASSVRDGPQETQYF
TRBJ2-5	many	TRBV9	-	TGTGCCAGCAGCGTAGAGGGGGACGCGGAGGAGGAGACCCAGTACTTC	CASSVEGDAEEETQYF
TRBJ1-1	-	TRBV12-5	-	TGTGCTAGTGGTAAGGACCCAAGCGAGAACACTGAAGCTTTCTTT	CASGKDPSENTEAFF